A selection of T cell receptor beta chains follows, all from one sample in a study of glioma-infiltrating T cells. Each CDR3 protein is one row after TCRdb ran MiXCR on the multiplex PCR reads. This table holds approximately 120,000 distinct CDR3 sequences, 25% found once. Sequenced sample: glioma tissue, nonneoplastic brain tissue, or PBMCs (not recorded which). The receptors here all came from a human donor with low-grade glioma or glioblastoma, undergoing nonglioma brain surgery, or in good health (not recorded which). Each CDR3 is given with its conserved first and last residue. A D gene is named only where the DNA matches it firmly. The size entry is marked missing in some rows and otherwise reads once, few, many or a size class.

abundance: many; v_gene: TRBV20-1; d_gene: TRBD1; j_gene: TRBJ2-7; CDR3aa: CSATSPRDSLYEQYF; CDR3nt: TGCAGTGCTACTAGTCCCCGGGACAGTCTCTACGAGCAGTACTTC
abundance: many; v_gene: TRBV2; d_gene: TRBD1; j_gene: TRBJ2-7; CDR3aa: CASSRDSDYEQYF; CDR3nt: TGTGCCAGCAGTCGGGACAGCGACTACGAGCAGTACTTC
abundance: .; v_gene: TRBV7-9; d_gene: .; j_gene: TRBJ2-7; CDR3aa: CASRGTPYEQYF; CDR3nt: TGTGCAAGCAGGGGGACTCCCTACGAGCAGTACTTC
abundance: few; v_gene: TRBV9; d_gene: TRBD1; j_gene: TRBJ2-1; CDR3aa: CASSAAGQGYNEQFF; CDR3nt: TGTGCCAGCAGCGCCGCTGGACAGGGGTACAATGAGCAGTTCTTC
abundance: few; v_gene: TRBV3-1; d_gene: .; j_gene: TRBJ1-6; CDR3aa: CASSQDFRGANNSPLHF; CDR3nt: TGTGCCAGCAGCCAAGATTTTAGGGGCGCGAATAATTCACCCCTCCACTTT
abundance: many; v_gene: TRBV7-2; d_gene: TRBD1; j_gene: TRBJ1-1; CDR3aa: CASSSDRGRTEAFF; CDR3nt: TGTGCCAGCAGCAGTGACAGGGGTAGGACTGAAGCTTTCTTT
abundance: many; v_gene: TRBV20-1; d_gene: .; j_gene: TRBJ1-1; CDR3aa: CSGIRGRAFF; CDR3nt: TGCAGTGGAATACGGGGCAGGGCTTTCTTT
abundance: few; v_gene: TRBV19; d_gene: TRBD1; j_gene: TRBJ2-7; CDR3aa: CASSGQGWIEQYF; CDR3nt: TGTGCCAGTAGCGGACAGGGGTGGATCGAGCAGTACTTC
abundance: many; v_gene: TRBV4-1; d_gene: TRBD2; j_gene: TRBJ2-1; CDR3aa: CASSQERLAGGNEQFF; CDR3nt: TGCGCCAGCAGCCAAGAACGGCTAGCGGGAGGCAATGAGCAGTTCTTC
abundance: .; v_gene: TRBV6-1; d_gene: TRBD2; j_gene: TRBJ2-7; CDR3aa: CASIYGLARYNEQYF; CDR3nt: TGTGCCAGCATCTATGGACTAGCGCGTTACAACGAGCAGTACTTC
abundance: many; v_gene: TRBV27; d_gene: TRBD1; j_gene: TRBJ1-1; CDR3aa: CASSWDRSNTEAFF; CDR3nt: TGTGCCAGCAGTTGGGACAGGTCTAACACTGAAGCTTTCTTT
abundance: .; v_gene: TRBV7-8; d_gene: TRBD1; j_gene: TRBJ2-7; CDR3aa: CASSPRTGGHEQYF; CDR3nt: TGTGCCAGCAGCCCTCGGACAGGGGGACACGAGCAGTACTTC
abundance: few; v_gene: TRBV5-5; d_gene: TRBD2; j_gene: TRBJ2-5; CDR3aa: CASSVVPTSGGYQETQYF; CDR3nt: TGTGCCAGCAGCGTAGTTCCGACTAGCGGGGGATACCAAGAGACCCAGTACTTC
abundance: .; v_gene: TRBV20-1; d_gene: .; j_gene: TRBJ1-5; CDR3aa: CSASSAFSNQNQQF; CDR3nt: TGCAGTGCTAGTTCCGCGTTTAGCAATCAGAACCAGCAGTTT
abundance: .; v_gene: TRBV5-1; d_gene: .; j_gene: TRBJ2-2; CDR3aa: CASRDVVSGTNTGELFF; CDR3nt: TGCGCCAGCAGGGATGTGGTATCAGGGACGAACACCGGGGAGCTTTTTTTT
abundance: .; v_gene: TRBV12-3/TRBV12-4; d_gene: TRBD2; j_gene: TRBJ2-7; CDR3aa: CASSLMGKRGSSYEQYF; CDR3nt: TGTGCCAGCAGTCTCATGGGGAAGCGGGGTAGCTCCTACGAGCAGTACTTC
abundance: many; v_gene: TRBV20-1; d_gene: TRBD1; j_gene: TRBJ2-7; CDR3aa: CSARDDLGGARRYEQYF; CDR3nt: TGCAGTGCTAGAGACGATCTAGGGGGCGCAAGACGCTACGAGCAGTACTTC
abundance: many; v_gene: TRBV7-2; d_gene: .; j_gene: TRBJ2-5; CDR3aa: CASSLAGTYSETQYF; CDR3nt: TGTGCCAGCAGCTTAGCCGGGACCTATAGCGAGACCCAGTACTTC
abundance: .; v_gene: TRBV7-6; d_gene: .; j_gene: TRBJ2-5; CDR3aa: CASSRDRYQGTQYF; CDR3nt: TGTGCCAGCAGCAGAGACAGGTACCAAGGGACCCAGTACTTC
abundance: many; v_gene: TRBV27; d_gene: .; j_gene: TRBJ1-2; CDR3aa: CASSFGRLGYGYTF; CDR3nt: TGTGCCAGCAGTTTTGGCCGCCTTGGCTATGGCTACACCTTC
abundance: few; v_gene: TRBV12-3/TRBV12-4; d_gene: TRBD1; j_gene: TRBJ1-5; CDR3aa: CASSTGQGEGQPQHF; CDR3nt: TGTGCCAGCAGTACGGGACAGGGGGAAGGACAGCCCCAGCATTTT
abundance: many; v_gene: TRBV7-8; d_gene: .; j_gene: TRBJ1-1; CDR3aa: CASRLTDNTEAFF; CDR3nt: TGTGCCAGCCGCCTGACGGACAACACTGAAGCTTTCTTT
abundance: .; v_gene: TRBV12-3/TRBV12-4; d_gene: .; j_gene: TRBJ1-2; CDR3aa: CASSFGTPYTF; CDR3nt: TGTGCCAGCAGTTTTGGTACCCCCTACACCTTC
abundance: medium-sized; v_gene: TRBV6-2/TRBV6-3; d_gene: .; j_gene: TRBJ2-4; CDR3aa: CASSYRGGVGNIQYF; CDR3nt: TGTGCCAGCAGTTACCGGGGAGGAGTAGGAAACATTCAGTACTTC
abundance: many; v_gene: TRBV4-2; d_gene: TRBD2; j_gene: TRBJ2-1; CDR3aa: CASSLGLAGAAPHEQFF; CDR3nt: TGTGCCAGCAGCCTTGGACTAGCGGGAGCCGCCCCCCATGAGCAGTTCTTC
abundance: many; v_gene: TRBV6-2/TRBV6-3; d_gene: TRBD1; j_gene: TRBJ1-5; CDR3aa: CASSYVDRGFQPQHF; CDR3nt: TGTGCCAGCAGTTACGTGGACAGGGGTTTTCAGCCCCAGCATTTT
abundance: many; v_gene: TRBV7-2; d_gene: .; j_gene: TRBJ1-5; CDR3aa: CASSVKSVQPQHF; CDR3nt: TGTGCCAGCAGCGTGAAGAGCGTTCAGCCCCAGCATTTT
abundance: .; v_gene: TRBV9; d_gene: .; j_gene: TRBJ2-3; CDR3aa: CASSVEGFVADTQYF; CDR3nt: TGTGCCAGCAGCGTAGAAGGGTTTGTCGCAGATACGCAGTATTTT
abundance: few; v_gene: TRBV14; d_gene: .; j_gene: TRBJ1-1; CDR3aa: CASSRSVTGTEAFF; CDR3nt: TGTGCCAGCAGCCGATCGGTAACCGGCACTGAAGCTTTCTTT
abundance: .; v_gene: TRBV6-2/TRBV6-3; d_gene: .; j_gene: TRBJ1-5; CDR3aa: CARTDLDGHNQPQHF; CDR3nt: TGTGCCAGAACCGACCTGGACGGGCACAATCAGCCCCAGCATTTT
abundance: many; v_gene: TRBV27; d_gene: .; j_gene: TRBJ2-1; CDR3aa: CASTRTGFEQFF; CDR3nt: TGTGCCAGCACCCGGACGGGGTTTGAGCAGTTCTTC
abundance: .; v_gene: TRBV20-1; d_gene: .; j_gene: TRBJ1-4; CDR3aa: CSARDREGREELFF; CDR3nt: TGCAGTGCTAGAGACAGGGAAGGGCGGGAAGAACTGTTTTTT
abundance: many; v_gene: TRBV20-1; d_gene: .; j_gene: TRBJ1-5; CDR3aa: CSATFPGTSSNQPQHF; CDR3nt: TGCAGTGCTACTTTTCCCGGGACAAGTAGCAATCAGCCCCAGCATTTT
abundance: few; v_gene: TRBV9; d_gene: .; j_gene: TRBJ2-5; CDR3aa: CASSFTSGAPETQYF; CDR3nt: TGTGCCAGCAGCTTTACATCCGGGGCCCCCGAGACCCAGTACTTC